This TCR beta chain was documented in a study of vaccination effects on CD4 cells after COVID-19. Across the study: Participants completed two doses of the BNT162b2 or mRNA-1273 vaccine.

Generated by immunoSEQ multiplex PCR, the TCRdb table keeps only in-frame clones and is missing some. This sample yields approximately 30,000 clones, of which about 70% are seen a single time; around 20% belongs to the top ten. Per germline, CDR1 MNHEY and CDR2 SVGAGI. Trimming removed 5 bases from V and 8 bases from J, with 15 bases in between. CDR3 length equals 14 residues. Antigen-specific CD4+ T cells expanded by the ViraFEST assay with viral peptide pools were then sequenced. After less than 11 days in culture, the CD4+ T cells were isolated. Vaccine recipients lacked prior SARS-CoV-2 infection and had negative nucleocapsid antibodies. A word on this clone: Its antigen remains unknown.

Study results and limitations: Clones induced by infection and by vaccine showed marked clonal contraction late after vaccination. Vaccine-induced clones in healthy vaccinees cross-reacted with common cold coronaviruses in only 1 of 255 cases.

Source: CD4+ T cells from PBMCs cultured with HCoV-NL63 spike peptides, taken before COVID-19 vaccination. This TCR came from a human donor who received a COVID-19 vaccine. V is TRBV6-5 and J is TRBJ1-4; D gene uncertain. CDR3 DNA sequence: TGTGCCAGCAGTATGACATTATCAAGAGAAAAACTGTTTTTT. Translation: CASSMTLSREKLFF.